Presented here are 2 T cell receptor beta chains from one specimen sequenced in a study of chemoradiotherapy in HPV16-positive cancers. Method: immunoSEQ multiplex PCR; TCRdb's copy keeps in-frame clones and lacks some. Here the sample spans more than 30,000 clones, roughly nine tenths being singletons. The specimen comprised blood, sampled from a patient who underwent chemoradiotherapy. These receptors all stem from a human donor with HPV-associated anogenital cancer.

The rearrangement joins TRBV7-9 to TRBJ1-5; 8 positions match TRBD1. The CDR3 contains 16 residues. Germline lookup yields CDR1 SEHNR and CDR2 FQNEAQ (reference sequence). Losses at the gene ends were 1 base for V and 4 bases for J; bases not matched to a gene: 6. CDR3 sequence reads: CASSLGQGKRNQPQHF. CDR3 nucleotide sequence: TGTGCCAGCAGCTTAGGACAGGGGAAAAGGAATCAGCCCCAGCATTTT.

For the CDR3, the DNA is TGCAGCGTTGATTCTTTAAAACGGCAGTACTTC. This encodes CSVDSLKRQYF. This chain connects TRBV29-1 to TRBJ2-7; D is uncertain. Germline V gene lookup returns CDR1 SQVTM and CDR2 ANQGSEA. There are 11 residues in the CDR3. Trimming took off 3 bases at V and 9 bases at J, with 12 bases between the two ends.